This T cell receptor (beta chain) was identified during a study of control samples from healthy donors and cancer patients. CDR1 and CDR2 (germline): SNHLY, FYNNEI. V was cut by 7 bases and J by 2 bases, with 9 bases left in between. CDR3 length equals 13 residues. Clones were read by immunoSEQ multiplex PCR, and TCRdb kept only the in-frame ones, dropping some. This sample has under 100,000 clones, with approximately 93% found just once. This rearrangement joins TRBV2 to TRBJ1-5; D call uncertain. Sequencing was done on a sample of blood. This receptor was obtained from a young woman in good health. The CDR3 DNA reads TGTGCCAGCACCGACCTGGGCAATCAGCCCCAGCATTTT. As protein: CASTDLGNQPQHF.